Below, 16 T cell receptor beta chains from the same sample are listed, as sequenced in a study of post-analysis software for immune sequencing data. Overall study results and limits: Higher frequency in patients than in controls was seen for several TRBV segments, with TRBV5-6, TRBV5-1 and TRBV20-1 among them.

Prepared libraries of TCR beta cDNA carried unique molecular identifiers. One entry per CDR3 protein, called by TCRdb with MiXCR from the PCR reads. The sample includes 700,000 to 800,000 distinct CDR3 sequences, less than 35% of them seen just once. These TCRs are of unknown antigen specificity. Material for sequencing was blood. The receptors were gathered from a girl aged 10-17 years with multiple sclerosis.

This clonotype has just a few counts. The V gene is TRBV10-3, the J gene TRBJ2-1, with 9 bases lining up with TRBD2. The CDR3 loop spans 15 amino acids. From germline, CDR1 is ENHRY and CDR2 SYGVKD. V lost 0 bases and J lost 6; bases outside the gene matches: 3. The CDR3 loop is CAISESRGGTNEQFF. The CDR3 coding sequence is TGTGCCATCAGTGAGTCGCGGGGGGGTACCAATGAGCAGTTCTTC.

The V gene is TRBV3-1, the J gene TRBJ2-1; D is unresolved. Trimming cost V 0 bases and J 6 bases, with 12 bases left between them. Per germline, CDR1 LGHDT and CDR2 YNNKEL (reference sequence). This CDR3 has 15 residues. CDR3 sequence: CASSQESPEPNEQFF. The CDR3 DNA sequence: TGTGCCAGCAGCCAAGAGAGTCCGGAACCCAATGAGCAGTTCTTC.

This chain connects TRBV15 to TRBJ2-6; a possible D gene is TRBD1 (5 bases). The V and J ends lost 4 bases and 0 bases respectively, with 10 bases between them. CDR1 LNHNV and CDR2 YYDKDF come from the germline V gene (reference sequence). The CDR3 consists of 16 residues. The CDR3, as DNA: TGTGCCACCAGCACCACAGGTATCTCTGGGGCCAACGTCCTGACTTTC. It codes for CATSTTGISGANVLTF.

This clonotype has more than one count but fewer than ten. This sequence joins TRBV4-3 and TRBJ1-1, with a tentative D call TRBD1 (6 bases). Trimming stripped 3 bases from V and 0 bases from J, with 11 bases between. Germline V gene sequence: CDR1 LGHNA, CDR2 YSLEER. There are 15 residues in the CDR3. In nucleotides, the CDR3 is TGCGCCAGCAGCCATGACGGGGGGCTGAACACTGAAGCTTTCTTT. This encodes CASSHDGGLNTEAFF.

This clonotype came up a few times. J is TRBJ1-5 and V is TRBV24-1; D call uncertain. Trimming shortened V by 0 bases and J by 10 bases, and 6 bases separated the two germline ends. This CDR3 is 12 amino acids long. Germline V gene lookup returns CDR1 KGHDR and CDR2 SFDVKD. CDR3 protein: CATSDLPGPQHF. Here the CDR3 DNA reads TGTGCCACCAGTGATTTGCCGGGACCCCAGCATTTT.

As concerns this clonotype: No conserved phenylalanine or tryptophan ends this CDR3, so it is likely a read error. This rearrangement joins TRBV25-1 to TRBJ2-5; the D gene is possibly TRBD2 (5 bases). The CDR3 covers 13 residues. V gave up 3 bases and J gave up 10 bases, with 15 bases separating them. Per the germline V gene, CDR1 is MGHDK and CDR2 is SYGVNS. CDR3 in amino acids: CASSDKTDGDQYV. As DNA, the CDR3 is TGTGCCAGCAGTGACAAAACGGACGGGGACCAGTACGTC.

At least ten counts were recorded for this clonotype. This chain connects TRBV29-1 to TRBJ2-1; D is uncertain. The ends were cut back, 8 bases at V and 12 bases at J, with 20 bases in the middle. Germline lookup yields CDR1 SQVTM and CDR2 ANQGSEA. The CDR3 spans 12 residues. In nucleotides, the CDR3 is TGCAGCTTTCAAACCGGCGCGCCGGTGCAGTTCTTC. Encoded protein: CSFQTGAPVQFF.

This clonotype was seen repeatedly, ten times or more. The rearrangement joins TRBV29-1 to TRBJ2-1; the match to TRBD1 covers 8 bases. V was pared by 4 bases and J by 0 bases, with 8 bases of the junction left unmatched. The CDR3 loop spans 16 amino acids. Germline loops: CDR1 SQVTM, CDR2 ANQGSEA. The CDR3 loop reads CSVVAGGLRSYNEQFF. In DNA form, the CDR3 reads TGCAGCGTTGTGGCAGGGGGCCTCCGCTCCTACAATGAGCAGTTCTTC.

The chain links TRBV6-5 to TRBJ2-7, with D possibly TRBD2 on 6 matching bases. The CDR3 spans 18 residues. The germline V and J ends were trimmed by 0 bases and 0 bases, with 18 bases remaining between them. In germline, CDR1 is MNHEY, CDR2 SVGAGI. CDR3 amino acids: CASSYSVPLATSSYEQYF. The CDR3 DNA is TGTGCCAGCAGTTACTCTGTTCCTCTAGCGACGAGCTCCTACGAGCAGTACTTC.

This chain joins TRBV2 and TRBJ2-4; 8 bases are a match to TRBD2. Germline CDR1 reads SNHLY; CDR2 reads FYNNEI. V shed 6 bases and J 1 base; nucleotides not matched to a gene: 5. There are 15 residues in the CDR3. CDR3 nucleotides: TGTGCCAGCAGCAGCGGGAGTGGGGCCAAAAACATTCAGTACTTC. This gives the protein CASSSGSGAKNIQYF. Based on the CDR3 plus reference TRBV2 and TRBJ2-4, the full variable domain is EPEVTQTPSHQVTQMGQEVILRCVPISNHLYFYWYRQILGQKVEFLVSFYNNEISEKSEIFDDQFSVERPDGSNFTLKIRSTKLEDSAMYFCASSSGSGAKNIQYFGAGTRLSVL.

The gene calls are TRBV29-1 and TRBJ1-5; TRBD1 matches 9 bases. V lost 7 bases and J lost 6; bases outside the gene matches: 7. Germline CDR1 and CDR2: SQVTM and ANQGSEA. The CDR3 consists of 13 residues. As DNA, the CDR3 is TGCAGCGCCAAACAGGGGGCCGGTCAGCCCCAGCATTTT. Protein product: CSAKQGAGQPQHF.

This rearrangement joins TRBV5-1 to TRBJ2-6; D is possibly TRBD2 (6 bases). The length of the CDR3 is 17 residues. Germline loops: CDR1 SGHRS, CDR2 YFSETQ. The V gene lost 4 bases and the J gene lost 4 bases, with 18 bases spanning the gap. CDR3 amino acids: CASSLMRGIGGANVLTF. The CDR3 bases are TGCGCCAGCAGCCTAATGCGCGGGATAGGGGGGGCCAACGTCCTGACTTTC.

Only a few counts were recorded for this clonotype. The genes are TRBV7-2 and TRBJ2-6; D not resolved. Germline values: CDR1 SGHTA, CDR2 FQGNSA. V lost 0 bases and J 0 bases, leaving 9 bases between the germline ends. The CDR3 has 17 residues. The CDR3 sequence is CASSLAGCNSGANVLTF. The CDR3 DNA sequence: TGTGCCAGCAGCTTAGCCGGCTGCAACTCTGGGGCCAACGTCCTGACTTTC.

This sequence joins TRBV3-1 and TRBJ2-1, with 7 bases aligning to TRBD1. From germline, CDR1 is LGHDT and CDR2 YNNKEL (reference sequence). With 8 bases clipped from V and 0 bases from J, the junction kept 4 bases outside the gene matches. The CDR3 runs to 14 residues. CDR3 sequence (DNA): TGTGCCAGCGGACAGGTTCTCTCCTACAATGAGCAGTTCTTC. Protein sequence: CASGQVLSYNEQFF.

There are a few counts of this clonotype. DNA for the CDR3: TGTGCCAGCAGTACCCCGACAGGGTTTGGTGAGCAGTTCTTC. Its translation is CASSTPTGFGEQFF. The V gene is TRBV6-6, the J gene TRBJ2-1, with 7 bases lining up with TRBD1. The CDR3 loop spans 14 amino acids. After removal of 5 bases from V and 9 bases from J, the junction contained 10 bases not matched to a gene. In germline, CDR1 is MNHNY, CDR2 SVGAGI (reference sequence).

This CDR3 is CASTPSWGGSYEQYF. Here the CDR3 DNA reads TGTGCCAGCACTCCCAGTTGGGGGGGAAGCTACGAGCAGTACTTC. The chain links TRBV6-2 or TRBV6-3 to TRBJ2-7; 7 bases line up with TRBD2. The CDR3 is 15 residues long. J lost 3 bases, V lost 7 bases, and 12 bases had no gene match. Germline V gene sequence: CDR1 MNHEY, CDR2 SVGEGT.